This entry describes one T cell receptor (beta chain). In the source study's methods: Researchers report that nucleated cell counts were estimated from reference gene primer amplification. The table came from immunoSEQ multiplex PCR; TCRdb's copy has only in-frame clones and leaves some out. Clone size and V and J calls were adopted from that table, with D and trimming inferred from the DNA. The profile covers around 280,000 clones, with almost 90% appearing a single time and around 1.7% taken by the ten largest. CDR3 length equals 15 residues. In germline, CDR1 is SGHTA, CDR2 FQGNSA. With 0 bases removed from V and 0 bases from J, the gap between germline ends came to 6 bases. These data belong to a study of blood T cell repertoires in COVID-19. The overall study: PBMCs, B-cell-depleted T cells, or T cells were the source of the cDNA or gDNA that made up the material.

Residents of approximately 25 US areas, aged about 18 to 89 years, made up the participants. The rearrangement links TRBV7-2 to TRBJ1-3; D not certain. The source material was PBMCs or T cells enriched from blood (not recorded which). This sequence originates from a woman in her late teens or twenties with acute COVID-19. The CDR3 coding sequence is TGTGCCAGCAGCTTAGCCCGGAGCTCTGGAAACACCATATATTTT. The encoded protein is CASSLARSSGNTIYF.